The sequence of this T cell receptor beta chain was determined in a study of neurological immune-mediated disorders. The table lists this clonotype with many counts. A 10-nucleotide random UMI tagged transcripts in template-switch 5'RACE cDNA synthesis. TCRdb re-analysed the 5' RACE reads in MiXCR, keeping a single row per CDR3 protein. The table shows roughly 62,000 distinct CDR3 sequences, with around 3.8% occurring only once. The sample taken for sequencing was PBMCs. The sequence was obtained from a woman aged 50 to 65 with multiple sclerosis.

The CDR3: CSARATGGERSSTDTQYF. The CDR3, as DNA: TGCAGTGCTAGAGCGACAGGGGGCGAGCGCTCTAGCACAGATACGCAGTATTTT. This chain connects TRBV20-1 to TRBJ2-3, with TRBD1 identical over 10 bases. The trim removed 1 base at V and 0 bases at J, leaving 10 bases unmatched. CDR3 length: 18 amino acids. Germline-derived CDR1 and CDR2 are DFQATT and SNEGSKA (reference sequence).